The entry below describes one TCR beta chain. Its antigen has not been determined. No base quality values were provided; no much bigger clone lies one nucleotide off. After removal of 4 bases from V and 5 bases from J, the junction retains 13 bases not matched to a gene. From cysteine to phenylalanine, the CDR3 is 17 amino acids long. This entry keeps only the CDR3 DNA: 51 bases, framed from base 1. CDR1 and CDR2 are read off the germline V gene as MGHRA and YSYEKL. From each donor, a single peripheral blood sample of roughly 0.11 L on average was drawn into heparinised tubes. A BD FACSAria II and a panel including CD45RO, CCR7, CD25, CD127, CD95 and CD27 were used to sort naive, central memory, regulatory and stem cell-like memory CD4+ T cells. All sorted populations exceeded 95% purity. PBMCs were isolated immediately by Lymphoprep density gradient centrifugation and stained directly without culture. So that batch effects would be minimized, each experiment stained and sorted samples in pairs, pairing one healthy donor with one patient.

This specimen comes from a study of beta chain features in type 1 diabetes (dated by TCRdb to the late 2010s). Regarding the study in general: Mean age, gender distribution, total cell number and subset yield did not differ between patients and healthy donors. A total of some 110 million sorted cells were examined across all samples, and the number of cells per subset was strongly correlated with RNA yield. In the study, TCRB repertoires of sorted circulating CD4+ T cell subsets from recently diagnosed type 1 diabetes patients were compared with those of matched healthy donors. Whereas all 30 or so donors provided naive and central memory subsets, regulatory and stem cell-like memory subsets were isolated from just 8 patients and roughly eight healthy donors. The paper's findings and limits, for the study overall: A moderate but significant shortening of TCRB CDR3 length was observed in type 1 diabetes patients in all four CD4+ subsets. PCR may preferentially amplify shorter templates, but because patient and control samples were amplified and corrected together, any resulting skew would affect both groups equally. At VDJ recombination sites, patients with type 1 diabetes made fewer insertions and deleted more nucleotides, a pattern implying thymic rearrangement abnormalities. Naive, central memory and regulatory TCRB repertoires appeared to be more similar among patients than among healthy donors. Because cDNA rather than genomic DNA was sequenced, highly expressing activated cells could have been over-represented, although no difference in activation and CD3 levels was found between groups. Because the HLA sub-analyses included only small numbers of individuals, any influence of HLA type on TCRB rearrangement was left unresolved.

The entire amount of isolated RNA was reverse transcribed using the High Capacity cDNA Reverse Transcription Kit, so the sequenced TCRB transcripts were expressed ones. Deep immunoSEQ sequencing was performed on naive, central memory and regulatory T cell samples, with an average of roughly 3.3 million total reads per sample. Sorted cells were lysed in RLT buffer, and RNA was extracted using DNase-treated RNeasy Micro or Mini kits according to cell number. To prevent cross-contamination, every cell subset was processed on its own, while patient and healthy donor samples were processed together. Using the immunoSEQ multiplex PCR, TCRB sequences were amplified from cDNA into 87-bp fragments spanning the CDR3 region. Amplicons were sequenced on the Illumina HiSeq platform. Per the authors' processing: PCR bias was corrected computationally using synthetic template baselines, and reads within Hamming distance 2 were collapsed, with unmergeable singletons discarded. Reads were aligned against IMGT to assign V, D and J genes, CDR3 length and insertions or deletions at six rearrangement sites. Within each subset, clonotype counts were normalized to sorted cell number, and only after that were true diversity and Gini coefficients computed with the tcR R package. Repertoire sharing was quantified using the overlap coefficient calculated on TCRB nucleotide sequences. As a proxy for the pre-selection repertoire, out-of-frame TCRB sequences from naive cells were analyzed. TCRdb limited this immuneACCESS table to in-frame rearrangements with V and J called. A share of clones is missing; checked studies link under half to unresolved V genes, and the rest is unexplained. The V and J calls and clone size are taken from that table; D and trimming were inferred from the DNA. A total of under 300,000 clones appear in this sample, approximately 13% of them only once. Almost 0.02% of the sample is held by the ten biggest clonotypes.

The sequence is built from TRBV4-1 and TRBJ1-4, and TRBD1 aligns with 7 junction nucleotides. Sequences were obtained from naive CD4+ T cells from blood. The sample's cell subset or site label, decoded: true naive CD4+ T cells. The sequence was obtained from a man aged 25 to 40 with type 1 diabetes. This receptor has the CDR3 CASSPTGGGQLNEKLFF. The base sequence is TGCGCCAGCAGCCCAACGGGAGGGGGACAGCTAAATGAAAAACTGTTTTTT.